A single sample is the source of the 17 T cell receptor beta chains below, sequenced in a study of CD8 T cells in Susac syndrome. RNA totalling about 0.45 to 1 ug underwent reverse transcription with random hexamers. TCRdb fed the immunoSEQ multiplex PCR reads into MiXCR, producing one record per CDR3 protein. The data show just over 300,000 distinct CDR3 sequences, with 92% seen just once and about 0.07% held by the top ten. The sample consisted of CD4+ T cells from PBMCs. The receptors come from a human donor with multiple sclerosis.

The genes are TRBV19 and TRBJ2-2; 12 bases match TRBD2. Germline assignment: CDR1 LNHDA and CDR2 SQIVND (reference sequence). CDR3 length equals 21 residues. The V gene end was trimmed by 4 bases and the J gene end by 1 base; junction bases not matched to a gene: 16. As DNA, the CDR3 is TGTGCCAGTAGTACATCGACAGGGGCATCACTAGCGGGAGGGAACACCGGGGAGCTGTTTTTT. It translates to CASSTSTGASLAGGNTGELFF.

This sequence joins TRBV12-3 or TRBV12-4 and TRBJ2-1; D is unresolved. The CDR3 covers 11 residues. V was clipped by 5 bases and J by 8 bases, with 7 bases between them. The CDR3 DNA follows: TGTGCCAGCAGTACTCGATATGAGCAGTTCTTC. Its translation is CASSTRYEQFF.

This chain connects TRBV7-3 to TRBJ2-1; unclear D gene. V gave up 5 bases and J gave up 6 bases, with 17 bases separating them. The germline V gene has CDR1 SGHTA and CDR2 FQGTGA. This CDR3 is 15 amino acids long. CDR3 nucleotide sequence: TGTGCCAGCAGCCCCCTAGGGTCATTAATCAATGAGCAGTTCTTC. It yields the protein CASSPLGSLINEQFF.

The genes are TRBV7-8 and TRBJ1-1, with D unclear. The CDR3 loop spans 15 amino acids. Trimming shortened V by 2 bases and J by 1 base, and 11 bases separated the two germline ends. The germline CDR1 and CDR2 sequences are SGHVS and FQNEAQ. The CDR3 DNA sequence: TGTGCCAGCAGCTTAAACCCGGCAGCGAACACTGAAGCTTTCTTT. Translating gives CASSLNPAANTEAFF.

The chain is built from TRBV2 and TRBJ1-1; maybe TRBD1 (6 bases). The V and J ends lost 4 bases and 0 bases respectively, with 15 bases between them. Germline V gene sequence: CDR1 SNHLY, CDR2 FYNNEI. The CDR3 spans 16 residues. DNA for the CDR3: TGTGCCAGCAGTGCCAACTATGACAGGCTGAACACTGAAGCTTTCTTT. This sequence encodes CASSANYDRLNTEAFF.

V is TRBV20-1 and J is TRBJ2-3; no definite D call. Per germline, CDR1 DFQATT and CDR2 SNEGSKA (reference sequence). V was trimmed by 4 bases and J by 6 bases, leaving 14 bases between them. The CDR3 totals 13 residues. The CDR3, as DNA: TGCAGTGCTACCGTTTACCAGTTTGATACGCAGTATTTT. This codes for CSATVYQFDTQYF.

The chain combines TRBV6-1 with TRBJ1-2; D unresolved. V was cut by 2 bases and J by 4 bases, with 11 bases left in between. The germline CDR1 and CDR2 sequences are MNHNS and SASEGT. The length of the CDR3 is 14 residues. CDR3 loop: CASSERGGSYGYTF. CDR3 coding DNA: TGTGCCAGCAGTGAACGGGGTGGGAGCTATGGCTACACCTTC.

The chain is built from TRBV20-1 and TRBJ2-1; 8 positions match TRBD2. Germline assignment: CDR1 DFQATT and CDR2 SNEGSKA (reference sequence). CDR3 length equals 16 residues. V lost 0 bases, J lost 8 bases, and 12 bases stayed unmatched. CDR3: CSARDDGTRAGDEQFF. The CDR3 DNA reads as TGCAGTGCTAGAGATGATGGGACTAGGGCCGGGGATGAGCAGTTCTTC.

The CDR3 DNA is TGTGCCAGCAGCCCAACTCTGTCTAGCGATGAGCAGTTCTTC. Its translation: CASSPTLSSDEQFF. The chain couples TRBV7-9 to TRBJ2-1; D perhaps matches TRBD2 (6 bases). Trimming pared 5 bases from V and 8 bases from J, leaving 16 bases between. The V gene's germline CDR1 is SEHNR and CDR2 FQNEAQ (reference sequence). This CDR3 comprises 14 residues.

The chain recombines TRBV2 with TRBJ2-1; D might be TRBD2 (5 bases). CDR3 length equals 11 residues. Germline assignment: CDR1 SNHLY and CDR2 FYNNEI. V lost 5 bases and J lost 16, with 15 bases in between. CDR3 protein: CASSTRVWTFF. The CDR3 nucleotides are TGTGCCAGCAGTACTAGGGTATGGACCTTCTTC.

This sequence joins TRBV3-1 and TRBJ1-5; D is perhaps TRBD1 (6 bases). Trimming pared 1 base from V and 3 bases from J, leaving 7 bases between. Germline V gene sequence: CDR1 LGHDT, CDR2 YNNKEL (reference sequence). The CDR3 has 14 residues. The CDR3 DNA is TGTGCCAGCAGCCAAGGACAGGCCAATCAGCCCCAGCATTTT. This sequence encodes CASSQGQANQPQHF.

This sequence joins TRBV18 and TRBJ1-1; D uncertain. Trimming cost V 2 bases and J 1 base, with 8 bases left between them. CDR1 is KGHSH and CDR2 is LQKENI in the germline V gene. The CDR3 loop spans 14 amino acids. CDR3 sequence reads: CASSPGYGNTEAFF. The DNA of the CDR3 is TGTGCCAGCTCACCAGGTTACGGGAACACTGAAGCTTTCTTT.

V and J are TRBV20-1 and TRBJ1-3, with D unclear. Between the trimmed V and J ends, which lost 4 bases and 2 bases, there was a span of 18 bases. The CDR3 consists of 16 residues. CDR1 is DFQATT and CDR2 is SNEGSKA in the germline V gene (reference sequence). The CDR3 nucleotides read TGCAGTGCTATCCCTTCCAAAACCGGTCCTGGAAACACCATATATTTT. As protein: CSAIPSKTGPGNTIYF.

This chain links TRBV11-2 with TRBJ2-5; D not certain. The germline CDR1 and CDR2 sequences are SGHAT and FQNNGV. This CDR3 is built from 14 residues. Deletions cut 1 base from V and 1 base from J, with 7 bases between. CDR3 in DNA: TGTGCCAGCAGCTTAGTATTCAGCCAAGAGACCCAGTACTTC. Protein sequence: CASSLVFSQETQYF.

This sequence joins TRBV29-1 and TRBJ1-4; 7 nucleotides match TRBD1. V dropped 7 bases and J dropped 5; count of bases not matched to a gene: 4. The germline V gene encodes CDR1 SQVTM and CDR2 ANQGSEA. The CDR3 loop spans 12 amino acids. The CDR3 bases are TGCAGCGCTGCGGGACAGAATGAAAAACTGTTTTTT. Its translation is CSAAGQNEKLFF. Full variable domain (rest looked up from reference TRBV29-1 and TRBJ1-4): SAVISQKPSRDICQRGTSLTIQCQVDSQVTMMFWYRQQPGQSLTLIATANQGSEATYESGFVIDKFPISRPNLTFSTLTVSNMSPEDSSIYLCSAAGQNEKLFFGSGTQLSVL.

CDR3 in amino acids: CASSLEGQLNTEAFF. In nucleotides, the CDR3 is TGTGCCAGCAGCTTAGAGGGACAGTTGAACACTGAAGCTTTCTTT. The chain recombines TRBV7-2 with TRBJ1-1; 7 nucleotides align to TRBD1. This CDR3 has 15 amino acids. V dropped 1 base and J dropped 0; count of bases not matched to a gene: 2. CDR1 SGHTA and CDR2 FQGNSA come from the germline V gene.

This sequence joins TRBV20-1 and TRBJ2-1, with D perhaps TRBD1 (5 bases). The CDR3 runs to 16 residues. Per germline, CDR1 DFQATT and CDR2 SNEGSKA (reference sequence). V dropped 2 bases and J dropped 0 bases, with 14 bases sitting between them. The CDR3 nucleotides read TGCAGTGCTAGACCCAGGGCCTTTGACTCCTACAATGAGCAGTTCTTC. Its translation is CSARPRAFDSYNEQFF.